The 32 T cell receptor beta chains below were found in one sample sequenced in a study of T cells and Merkel cell carcinoma outcomes. Here immunoSEQ multiplex PCR was the method, and the copy in TCRdb shows in-frame clones only, minus some. The data contain 8,000 to 9,500 clones, 84% of them seen just once; the ten biggest clones take up 2% to 2.5%. Sequencing was carried out using tumor tissue from Merkel cell carcinoma. These receptors were taken from a human donor with Merkel cell carcinoma.

The genes are TRBV18 and TRBJ2-7; 9 bases map to TRBD1. Germline CDR1 reads KGHSH; CDR2 reads LQKENI. The CDR3 contains 13 residues. V trimming: 3 bases; J trimming: 3 bases; junction bases outside the gene matches: 0. The CDR3 loop is CASSPTGGYEQYF. The DNA of the CDR3 is TGTGCCAGCTCACCGACAGGGGGCTACGAGCAGTACTTC.

The chain uses TRBV29-1 and TRBJ2-3, with TRBD1 as a possible D gene (6 bases). The germline gives CDR1 SQVTM, CDR2 ANQGSEA. The CDR3 totals 13 residues. Trimming shortened V by 4 bases and J by 5 bases, and 13 bases separated the two germline ends. CDR3 nucleotides: TGCAGCGTTGCGTCCAGGGGCGGAGATACGCAGTATTTT. It specifies CSVASRGGDTQYF.

This clone was picked up a small number of times. The V and J genes are TRBV5-4 and TRBJ2-3, with 9 bases fitting TRBD1. The germline CDR1 and CDR2 sequences are SGHNT and YYREEE (reference sequence). The CDR3 consists of 15 residues. V shed 1 base, J shed 3 bases, and the junction held 3 bases outside the gene matches. CDR3 bases: TGTGCCAGCAGCTTGAGTGGGACAGGGACAGATACGCAGTATTTT. This encodes CASSLSGTGTDTQYF.

This chain joins TRBV6-6 and TRBJ1-5, with TRBD1 matching 8 bases. The CDR3 covers 15 residues. J was trimmed by 0 bases and V by 5 bases; bases with no gene match: 3. Per the germline V gene, CDR1 is MNHNY and CDR2 is SVGAGI (reference sequence). This CDR3 is CASSQTGVSNQPQHF. As DNA, the CDR3 is TGTGCCAGCAGTCAGACAGGGGTTAGCAATCAGCCCCAGCATTTT.

The V call is TRBV4-1, the J call TRBJ2-2; D assignment may be TRBD1 or TRBD2 (5 bases each). Germline lookup yields CDR1 MGHRA and CDR2 YSYEKL. This CDR3 has 16 amino acids. Trimming left V 0 bases short and J 8 bases short, with 16 bases between. This CDR3 is CASSQDGTGTGGELFF. The DNA for the CDR3 is TGCGCCAGCAGCCAAGATGGCACCGGGACGGGGGGGGAGCTGTTTTTT.

The chain recombines TRBV6-8 with TRBJ2-3, with 11 bases identical to TRBD2. Looked up from germline, CDR1 is MNHGY and CDR2 is SAAAGT. The CDR3 has 15 residues. V shed 6 bases and J 7 bases; nucleotides not matched to a gene: 9. CDR3 nucleotides: TGTGCCAGCAGCACTAGCGGGGGTCCGACTAATACGCAGTATTTT. Its translation is CASSTSGGPTNTQYF.

This clone was recorded a few times. The V and J genes are TRBV28 and TRBJ2-1; 8 bases align to TRBD1. This CDR3 contains 15 residues. V was pared by 4 bases and J by 4 bases, with 6 bases of the junction left unmatched. Germline V gene data show CDR1 as MDHEN and CDR2 as SYDVKM. CDR3 sequence (DNA): TGTGCCAGCAGTTCACCCGGGACAGGTTACAATGAGCAGTTCTTC. Translating it yields CASSSPGTGYNEQFF.

This sequence joins TRBV6-5 and TRBJ1-1; TRBD1 matches at 7 bases. This CDR3 has 14 residues. V lost 5 bases to trimming and J lost 0 bases; unmatched junction nucleotides: 3. Germline V gene data show CDR1 as MNHEY and CDR2 as SVGAGI. This CDR3 is CASSGGQLNTEAFF. In DNA form, the CDR3 reads TGTGCCAGCAGTGGGGGACAGCTGAACACTGAAGCTTTCTTT.

The chain couples TRBV2 to TRBJ2-7; TRBD1 agrees at 7 bases. There are 12 residues in the CDR3. V was clipped by 6 bases and J by 4 bases; unmatched bases: 3. Germline V gene sequence: CDR1 SNHLY, CDR2 FYNNEI. CDR3 residues: CASRATGYEQYF. The DNA for the CDR3 is TGTGCCAGCAGGGCGACAGGGTACGAGCAGTACTTC.

This chain links TRBV27 with TRBJ1-1, with D unresolved. CDR3 length: 13 residues. CDR1 and CDR2 (germline): MNHEY, SMNVEV (reference sequence). V was pared by 10 bases and J by 3 bases, with 15 bases between. The CDR3 spells CATSRESDTEAFF. CDR3 nucleotides: TGTGCCACCTCAAGGGAGAGTGACACTGAAGCTTTCTTT.

This chain links TRBV5-1 with TRBJ1-2, with 8 bases lining up with TRBD1. The CDR3 loop spans 14 amino acids. CDR1 and CDR2 (germline): SGHRS, YFSETQ. V lost 4 bases, J lost 7 bases, and 9 bases stayed unmatched. CDR3 amino acids: CASSVGTGEAGYTF. The CDR3 bases are TGCGCCAGCAGCGTGGGGACAGGCGAGGCTGGCTACACCTTC.

The chain joins TRBV18 to TRBJ2-3, with D possibly TRBD1 on 6 matching bases. Germline V gene sequence: CDR1 KGHSH, CDR2 LQKENI. This CDR3 comprises 13 residues. The ends were cut back, 4 bases at V and 3 bases at J, with 8 bases in the middle. In nucleotides, the CDR3 is TGTGCCAGCTCACGGACAGAAACAGATACGCAGTATTTT. This gives the protein CASSRTETDTQYF.

Only one count was recorded for this clone. The chain couples TRBV5-1 to TRBJ2-3; no clear D. The CDR3 loop spans 14 amino acids. The germline V gene encodes CDR1 SGHRS and CDR2 YFSETQ. Trimming pared 0 bases from V and 0 bases from J, leaving 5 bases between. CDR3 region: CASSLVVSTDTQYF. Here the CDR3 DNA reads TGCGCCAGCAGCTTGGTTGTTAGCACAGATACGCAGTATTTT.

The rearrangement joins TRBV27 to TRBJ1-2; 8 bases line up with TRBD1. Germline CDR1 and CDR2: MNHEY and SMNVEV (reference sequence). V shed 6 bases, J shed 8 bases, and the junction held 11 bases outside the gene matches. The CDR3 length is 14 residues. CDR3 sequence reads: CASSSLAGQGGYTF. Written as DNA, the CDR3 is TGTGCCAGCAGCTCACTAGCTGGACAGGGAGGCTACACCTTC.

This sequence joins TRBV27 and TRBJ2-1, with 8 bases matching TRBD1. CDR3 length: 16 residues. Trimming took 2 bases from V and 1 from J; bases not matched to a gene: 4. The germline V gene has CDR1 MNHEY and CDR2 SMNVEV (reference sequence). The CDR3 DNA follows: TGTGCCAGCAGTTTAGGCGACAGGGGTTCCTACAATGAGCAGTTCTTC. Protein: CASSLGDRGSYNEQFF.

The genes are TRBV11-3 and TRBJ1-1, with a weak D call TRBD1 (6 bases). Trimming shortened V by 4 bases and J by 0 bases, and 9 bases separated the two germline ends. Germline assignment: CDR1 SGHNT and CDR2 YENEEA. This CDR3 comprises 14 residues. CDR3 sequence reads: CASSSDSMNTEAFF. The CDR3 DNA reads TGTGCCAGCAGCTCGGACAGCATGAACACTGAAGCTTTCTTT.

This clone came up once. V is TRBV18 and J is TRBJ1-4; 10 bases are a match to TRBD1. The CDR3 sequence is 15 residues long. CDR1 and CDR2 from the germline V gene are KGHSH and LQKENI. V lost 3 bases, J lost 7 bases, and 5 bases stayed unmatched. The CDR3 here is CASSPGTGAVEKLFF. The CDR3 bases are TGTGCCAGCTCACCGGGGACAGGGGCCGTTGAAAAACTGTTTTTT.

Worth noting for this clone: One end of the junction varies from germline; a read error may be responsible. The genes are TRBV28 and TRBJ2-7, with TRBD2 identical over 13 bases. The germline gives CDR1 MDHEN, CDR2 SYDVKM. The CDR3 has 14 residues. The CDR3 loop reads CASTPTSGGAEQYF. The CDR3 bases are TGTGCCAGCACCCCTACTAGCGGGGGGGCTGAGCAGTACTTT.

This rearrangement joins TRBV27 to TRBJ1-2; possibly TRBD1 for D (5 bases). V gave up 2 bases and J gave up 8 bases, with 12 bases separating them. The CDR3 consists of 13 residues. Germline assignment: CDR1 MNHEY and CDR2 SMNVEV (reference sequence). The CDR3 here is CASSLQGRGGYTF. DNA of the CDR3: TGTGCCAGCAGTTTACAGGGTAGAGGCGGCTACACCTTC.

V usage is TRBV4-1 and J usage is TRBJ1-2; D unclear. The CDR3 is 15 residues long. V lost 0 bases and J lost 6, with 14 bases in between. Germline CDR1 and CDR2: MGHRA and YSYEKL. The CDR3 DNA is TGCGCCAGCAGCCAAGAACGCCAGGTTCTAAATGGCTACACCTTC. Its protein is CASSQERQVLNGYTF.

This chain links TRBV20-1 with TRBJ2-7; maybe TRBD2 (5 bases). CDR3 size: 11 residues. V lost 3 bases and J lost 7, with 10 bases in between. Germline CDR1 is DFQATT and CDR2 is SNEGSKA (reference sequence). CDR3 DNA: TGCAGTGCTAGTGGACGAGGGGAGCAGTACTTC. This codes for CSASGRGEQYF.

This chain uses TRBV11-2 with TRBJ2-7, with 9 bases matching TRBD1. The CDR3 is 16 residues long. The germline V gene encodes CDR1 SGHAT and CDR2 FQNNGV. After removal of 1 base from V and 0 bases from J, the junction contained 4 bases not matched to a gene. In DNA form, the CDR3 reads TGTGCCAGCAGCTTAGTTGGGGACAGGGACTCCTACGAGCAGTACTTC. The encoded protein is CASSLVGDRDSYEQYF.

The rearrangement joins TRBV7-9 to TRBJ1-2; perhaps TRBD1 as D (6 bases). The CDR3 is made up of 16 amino acids. V was clipped by 4 bases and J by 3 bases, with 18 bases between them. Germline V gene data show CDR1 as SEHNR and CDR2 as FQNEAQ (reference sequence). The CDR3 DNA sequence: TGTGCCAGCAGCTCTTCCTGGCAGGGGAGTGACTATGGCTACACCTTC. This gives the protein CASSSSWQGSDYGYTF.

The chain uses TRBV7-9 and TRBJ2-1, with 8 bases matching TRBD1. Germline values: CDR1 SEHNR, CDR2 FQNEAQ (reference sequence). This CDR3 is 17 amino acids long. The V segment lost 4 bases and the J segment 4 bases; nucleotides outside the gene matches: 12. The CDR3 DNA follows: TGTGCCAGCAGCTCCCAAGCCGGACAGGGTCCATACAATGAGCAGTTCTTC. It encodes CASSSQAGQGPYNEQFF.

The chain carries TRBV5-1 and TRBJ1-4; D remains ambiguous. The CDR3 consists of 13 residues. V lost 2 bases and J 8 bases, leaving 10 bases between the germline ends. CDR1 and CDR2 from the germline V gene are SGHRS and YFSETQ. The CDR3 here is CASSLNPGEKLFF. The CDR3 DNA reads TGCGCCAGCAGCTTAAACCCTGGGGAAAAACTGTTTTTT.

The J gene is TRBJ1-1, the V gene TRBV14, with D unresolved. CDR3 size: 13 residues. Germline V gene data show CDR1 as SGHDN and CDR2 as FVKESK. Trimming took off 2 bases at V and 11 bases at J, with 15 bases between the two ends. The CDR3 protein is CASSQSTRVGAFF. CDR3 in DNA: TGTGCCAGCAGCCAATCCACGAGGGTTGGGGCTTTCTTT.

The chain's CDR3 is CASSPGTGSVSQHF. Here the CDR3 DNA reads TGTGCCAGCAGCCCCGGGACAGGGTCAGTCTCCCAGCATTTT. This sequence joins TRBV4-2 and TRBJ1-5; 9 bases line up with TRBD1. The V segment lost 4 bases and the J segment 11 bases; nucleotides outside the gene matches: 9. Per germline, CDR1 LGHNA and CDR2 YNFKEQ. CDR3 length equals 14 residues.

The chain carries TRBV7-9 and TRBJ2-3; no clear D. V dropped 5 bases and J dropped 0 bases, with 3 bases sitting between them. This CDR3 is built from 12 residues. CDR1 and CDR2 from the germline V gene are SEHNR and FQNEAQ (reference sequence). Here the CDR3 DNA reads TGTGCCAGCAGCCAAAGCACAGATACGCAGTATTTT. It yields the protein CASSQSTDTQYF.

The chain has TRBV5-1 and TRBJ2-5; TRBD2 aligns across 13 bases. Per germline, CDR1 SGHRS and CDR2 YFSETQ. The CDR3 length is 20 residues. The V segment lost 3 bases and the J segment 1 base; nucleotides outside the gene matches: 15. This CDR3 reads CASSYWGLAGSSLGQETQYF. The CDR3, as DNA: TGCGCCAGCAGCTATTGGGGACTAGCGGGGTCTTCTCTGGGCCAAGAGACCCAGTACTTC.

The chain combines TRBV5-1 with TRBJ2-5, with 8 bases fitting TRBD2. Germline V gene lookup returns CDR1 SGHRS and CDR2 YFSETQ. With V trimmed by 1 base and J by 3 bases, 8 bases remained unmatched. This CDR3 comprises 16 residues. In DNA form, the CDR3 reads TGCGCCAGCAGCTTGACTCCCGGGACTAGTGAAGAGACCCAGTACTTC. Protein product: CASSLTPGTSEETQYF.

The V and J genes are TRBV7-2 and TRBJ2-1; D may be TRBD2 (6 bases). Germline V gives CDR1 SGHTA, CDR2 FQGNSA. The length of the CDR3 is 16 residues. V lost 2 bases, J lost 6 bases, and 17 bases lay in between. The CDR3 DNA sequence: TGTGCCAGCAGCTTAACAGGCTCGGGGGAGCGCAATGAGCAGTTCTTC. The encoded protein is CASSLTGSGERNEQFF.

The V gene is TRBV11-2, the J gene TRBJ2-1; D gene ambiguous. V was cut by 3 bases and J by 7 bases, with 4 bases left in between. The CDR3 runs to 11 residues. Germline V gene lookup returns CDR1 SGHAT and CDR2 FQNNGV. The CDR3: CASSLKNEQFF. The CDR3 DNA is TGTGCCAGCAGCTTGAAGAATGAGCAGTTCTTC.